A selection of T cell receptor beta chains follows, all from one sample in a study of T cell repertoires in cytomegalovirus infection. TCRdb itself ran the reads through MiXCR, one entry per CDR3 protein. This table has around 490,000 distinct CDR3 sequences, about 26% appearing once. Sequencing was carried out using PBMCs. All receptors come from a human donor in good health (CMV status not recorded). Some clones in this sample may be carry-over from other donors' samples. The CDR3 runs from the conserved cysteine through the conserved F or W. A D gene is named only where the DNA matches it firmly. Clone size appears in some rows only: once, few, many, or a class for an expanded clone.

>NA|TRBJ2-1|few|TRBV7-9
CASSLSQGSYNEQFF
TGTGCCAGCAGCTTATCGCAGGGCTCCTACAATGAGCAGTTCTTC
>TRBD1|TRBJ1-5|NA|TRBV29-1
CSIRTGLSNQPQHF
TGCAGCATTCGGACAGGGTTAAGCAATCAGCCCCAGCATTTT
>NA|TRBJ2-7|many|TRBV7-6
CASSLSTSSYEQYF
TGTGCCAGCAGCTTATCGACGAGCTCCTACGAGCAGTACTTC
>NA|TRBJ1-2|many|TRBV5-6
CASSLLRGDPSPITF
TGTGCCAGCAGCTTGTTAAGGGGGGACCCCTCTCCCATCACCTTC
>TRBD1|TRBJ2-7|NA|TRBV5-4
CASSRDRGYYEQYF
TGTGCCAGCAGCCGGGACAGGGGGTACTACGAGCAGTACTTC
>TRBD1|TRBJ1-2|NA|TRBV28
CASSYGQGAPYYGYTF
TGTGCCAGCAGTTACGGACAGGGGGCTCCCTACTATGGCTACACCTTC
>NA|TRBJ2-1|NA|TRBV6-2/TRBV6-3
CASSYSWRGPYNEQFF
TGTGCCAGCAGTTACTCGTGGAGGGGGCCCTACAATGAGCAGTTCTTC
>NA|TRBJ1-1|many|TRBV6-5
CASSYYGTEAFF
TGTGCCAGCAGTTATTACGGCACTGAAGCTTTCTTT
>TRBD2|TRBJ2-3|NA|TRBV9
CASSVTSGMDTQYF
TGTGCCAGCAGCGTTACTAGCGGGATGGATACGCAGTATTTT
>NA|TRBJ2-3|few|TRBV6-4
CASSRTITTDTQYF
TGTGCCAGCAGCCGGACTATAACCACAGATACGCAGTATTTT
>NA|TRBJ2-2|NA|TRBV11-3
CASSLVKGRVGELFF
TGTGCCAGCAGCTTAGTGAAGGGGCGCGTCGGGGAGCTGTTTTTT
>NA|TRBJ1-4|NA|TRBV28
CASNGGVGEKLFF
TGTGCCAGCAATGGGGGCGTAGGTGAAAAACTGTTTTTT
>TRBD2|TRBJ2-3|once|TRBV19
CASSMREGRHTDTQYF
TGTGCCAGTAGTATGCGGGAGGGGCGACACACAGATACGCAGTATTTT
>NA|TRBJ1-4|many|TRBV7-8
CASSSGSPEEKLFF
TGTGCCAGCAGCTCCGGGAGCCCTGAAGAAAAACTGTTTTTT
>TRBD2|TRBJ2-5|few|TRBV7-9
CASTEREGLETQYF
TGTGCCAGCACTGAGCGGGAGGGCCTGGAGACCCAGTACTTC
>NA|TRBJ1-1|many|TRBV12-3/TRBV12-4
CASRSRGNTEAFF
TGTGCCAGCAGGTCCCGGGGGAACACTGAAGCTTTCTTT
>NA|TRBJ2-2|NA|TRBV6-5
CASSYSKWGTGYTGELFF
TGTGCCAGCAGTTACTCGAAATGGGGAACCGGATACACCGGGGAGCTGTTTTTT
>TRBD2|TRBJ2-7|NA|TRBV6-5
CASSYSTSGTSYEQYF
TGTGCCAGCAGTTACTCGACTAGCGGGACTTCCTACGAGCAGTACTTC
>TRBD1|TRBJ2-7|few|TRBV5-4
CASSIGQGASYEQYF
TGTGCCAGCAGCATAGGACAGGGGGCCTCCTACGAGCAGTACTTC
>TRBD1|TRBJ1-4|NA|TRBV12-5
CATKGQGPNEKLFF
TGTGCTACCAAGGGACAGGGGCCTAATGAAAAACTGTTTTTT
>NA|TRBJ2-5|few|TRBV6-2/TRBV6-3
CASSYSSVQETQYF
TGTGCCAGCAGTTACTCGAGTGTCCAAGAGACCCAGTACTTC
>TRBD2|TRBJ2-1|few|TRBV12-3/TRBV12-4
CASSYGLAFGNEQFF
TGTGCCAGCAGCTACGGACTAGCCTTCGGCAATGAGCAGTTCTTC
>NA|TRBJ2-1|few|TRBV6-2/TRBV6-3
CASSFHPNEQFF
TGTGCCAGCAGTTTCCATCCGAATGAGCAGTTCTTC
>NA|TRBJ1-5|NA|TRBV19
CAANRGPYSNQPQHF
TGTGCCGCGAATCGGGGGCCGTATAGCAATCAGCCCCAGCATTTT
>NA|TRBJ2-2|few|TRBV6-2/TRBV6-3
CASSYYRGTNTGELFF
TGTGCCAGCAGTTACTATAGGGGAACGAACACCGGGGAGCTGTTTTTT
>TRBD1|TRBJ1-4|few|TRBV15
CATSSFRGHNEKLFF
TGTGCCACCAGCAGCTTCAGGGGGCATAATGAAAAACTGTTTTTT
>NA|TRBJ1-1|NA|TRBV25-1
CASRAPPGAMNTEAFF
TGTGCCAGCAGGGCCCCCCCGGGGGCCATGAACACTGAAGCTTTCTTT
>NA|TRBJ2-1|few|TRBV7-9
CASSPPTGLHLDEQFF
TGTGCCAGCAGCCCCCCGACAGGATTACACCTCGATGAGCAGTTCTTC
>TRBD1|TRBJ2-2|few|TRBV24-1
CATSDAGGLSGELFF
TGTGCCACCAGTGACGCAGGGGGCCTTTCCGGGGAGCTGTTTTTT
>TRBD1|TRBJ1-1|many|TRBV7-2
CASSYRDRPVLNTEAFF
TGTGCCAGCAGCTATCGGGACAGACCCGTTCTGAACACTGAAGCTTTCTTT
>NA|TRBJ2-6|NA|TRBV5-4
CASSLATGGANVLTF
TGTGCCAGCAGCTTGGCCACCGGTGGGGCCAACGTCCTGACTTTC
>TRBD1|TRBJ1-5|few|TRBV7-6
CASSPETGAWNQPQHF
TGTGCCAGCAGCCCAGAGACAGGGGCATGGAATCAGCCCCAGCATTTT
>TRBD1|TRBJ2-7|few|TRBV7-9
CASSRSGTGYYEQYF
TGTGCCAGCAGCCGATCTGGGACAGGCTACTACGAGCAGTACTTC
>TRBD2|TRBJ2-7|few|TRBV12-3/TRBV12-4
CASSFSVAGVPYEQYF
TGTGCCAGCAGTTTCTCCGTAGCGGGAGTACCCTACGAGCAGTACTTC
>NA|TRBJ1-2|many|TRBV7-2
CASSLVAGRGFDGYTF
TGTGCCAGCAGCTTAGTTGCGGGCAGGGGCTTCGATGGCTACACCTTC
>TRBD2|TRBJ2-3|NA|TRBV12-3/TRBV12-4
CASSHLAGGPADTQYF
TGTGCCAGCAGCCATCTAGCGGGAGGCCCCGCAGATACGCAGTATTTT
>NA|TRBJ1-2|few|TRBV7-2
CASSPWSSGEGYTF
TGTGCCAGCAGCCCGTGGAGTTCGGGAGAGGGCTACACCTTC
>NA|TRBJ2-1|few|TRBV7-2
CASSLKGDAYNEQFF
TGTGCCAGCAGCTTAAAAGGAGACGCCTACAATGAGCAGTTCTTC
>TRBD1|TRBJ1-5|few|TRBV4-2
CASSQGDRGDSNQPQHF
TGTGCCAGCAGCCAGGGGGACAGGGGGGATAGCAATCAGCCCCAGCATTTT
>NA|TRBJ1-1|NA|TRBV20-1
CSAATNAFF
TGCAGTGCTGCTACCAACGCTTTCTTT
>NA|TRBJ2-1|NA|TRBV20-1
CSARDLLRHNEQFF
TGCAGTGCTAGAGACCTCCTCCGACATAATGAGCAGTTCTTC
>NA|TRBJ1-5|once|TRBV19
CASHSTSGGNQPQHF
TGTGCCAGTCACAGCACTTCAGGGGGCAATCAGCCCCAGCATTTT
>NA|TRBJ2-2|few|TRBV15
CATSKLAGSTGELFF
TGTGCCACCAGCAAGCTAGCAGGGAGTACCGGGGAGCTGTTTTTT
>NA|TRBJ2-1|few|TRBV6-2/TRBV6-3
CASSPRWRQFF
TGTGCCAGCAGTCCCCGCTGGCGGCAGTTCTTC
>NA|TRBJ1-1|few|TRBV7-9
CASSSMLNTEAFF
TGTGCCAGCAGTTCTATGCTGAACACTGAAGCTTTCTTT
>NA|TRBJ2-7|NA|TRBV6-8
CASSEPTDYTEEQYF
TGTGCCAGCAGCGAACCTACGGACTACACCGAGGAGCAGTACTTC
>TRBD2|TRBJ2-3|few|TRBV27
CASLLSGRRGKDTQYF
TGTGCCAGCTTACTTAGCGGGAGGAGGGGGAAAGATACGCAGTATTTT
>TRBD2|TRBJ2-3|few|TRBV29-1
CSVTGTSSGSRLDTQYF
TGCAGCGTAACCGGGACTTCGAGCGGGAGTCGGTTAGATACGCAGTATTTT
>NA|TRBJ2-7|NA|TRBV27
CASRKAGTFTYEQYF
TGTGCCAGCCGAAAGGCCGGGACGTTTACCTACGAGCAGTACTTC
>TRBD2|TRBJ2-7|many|TRBV7-2
CASSLSGTNYEQYF
TGTGCCAGCAGCCTCAGCGGGACCAACTACGAGCAGTACTTC